The 20 T cell receptor beta chains listed next were all sequenced from one sample in a study of T cell repertoires in cytomegalovirus infection. One entry per CDR3 protein results from TCRdb running MiXCR on the reads. The table lists hundreds of thousands of distinct CDR3 sequences, about 40% of them singletons, with about 2.8% in the top ten. The material sequenced was PBMCs. These receptors were taken from a human donor in good health (CMV status not recorded). Some clones in this sample may be carry-over from other donors' samples.

The chain has TRBV7-9 and TRBJ1-1; D uncertain. Germline V CDR1 and CDR2: SEHNR, FQNEAQ (reference sequence). V lost 5 bases to trimming and J lost 11 bases, with 18 bases between them. This CDR3 contains 13 residues. CDR3 sequence (DNA): TGTGCCAGCAGCGATGGATTAACACTTTTTGCTTTCTTT. The encoded protein is CASSDGLTLFAFF.

This clonotype was found a few times. The chain joins TRBV28 to TRBJ2-7, with TRBD2 as a possible D gene (6 bases). CDR1 MDHEN and CDR2 SYDVKM come from the germline V gene. This CDR3 region has 13 residues. The V end lost 5 bases, the J end lost 6 bases, and 14 bases lay between the germline ends. CDR3 nucleotide sequence: TGTGCCAGCAGTCCACTCGGAGGGCCCGAGCAGTACTTC. Translating it yields CASSPLGGPEQYF. The full variable domain, rest sourced from reference TRBV28 and TRBJ2-7, is DVKVTQSSRYLVKRTGEKVFLECVQDMDHENMFWYRQDPGLGLRLIYFSYDVKMKEKGDIPEGYSVSREKKERFSLILESASTNQTSMYLCASSPLGGPEQYFGPGTRLTVT.

The chain employs TRBV6-5 and TRBJ2-6; D is ambiguous. The CDR3 is 18 residues long. Germline V gene sequence: CDR1 MNHEY, CDR2 SVGAGI. Between the trimmed V and J ends, which lost 0 bases and 4 bases, there was a span of 16 bases. The CDR3 nucleotides read TGTGCCAGCAGTTACTCGAGCCGTCTCCAGTCCGGGGCCAACGTCCTGACTTTC. This gives the protein CASSYSSRLQSGANVLTF.

This clonotype was counted between two and nine times. V is TRBV6-5 and J is TRBJ2-3; 8 bases map to TRBD2. The CDR3 length is 16 residues. The junction had 9 bases not matched to a gene; V was cut back by 2 bases and J by 5 bases. Germline loops: CDR1 MNHEY, CDR2 SVGAGI. Here the CDR3 DNA reads TGTGCCAGCAGTTACAGTCGACTAGCGCTCGGAGATACGCAGTATTTT. Encoded protein: CASSYSRLALGDTQYF.

The chain has TRBV7-9 and TRBJ2-5; D not certain. Germline CDR1 is SEHNR and CDR2 is FQNEAQ (reference sequence). This CDR3 comprises 13 residues. Deletions cut 4 bases from V and 4 bases from J, with 10 bases between. CDR3 coding DNA: TGTGCCAGCAGCTCCGACATAGGAGAGACCCAGTACTTC. This translates into CASSSDIGETQYF.

This sequence joins TRBV4-1 and TRBJ2-3; possible D gene TRBD2, 5 bases. V lost 8 bases to trimming and J lost 0 bases, with 12 bases between them. The germline V gene has CDR1 MGHRA and CDR2 YSYEKL. CDR3 length: 14 amino acids. This CDR3 reads CASGGVFSTDTQYF. Here the CDR3 DNA reads TGCGCCAGCGGAGGAGTTTTTAGCACAGATACGCAGTATTTT.

The rearrangement uses TRBV28 and TRBJ2-3, with 7 positions matching TRBD1. Unmatched junction bases numbered 8, after V lost 4 bases and J lost 4 bases. Looked up from germline, CDR1 is MDHEN and CDR2 is SYDVKM. The CDR3 loop spans 15 amino acids. DNA of the CDR3: TGTGCCAGCAGTTCAACAGGGGCCCAAGCAGATACGCAGTATTTT. Translating gives CASSSTGAQADTQYF. The full variable domain, its missing parts supplied by reference TRBV28 and TRBJ2-3, is DVKVTQSSRYLVKRTGEKVFLECVQDMDHENMFWYRQDPGLGLRLIYFSYDVKMKEKGDIPEGYSVSREKKERFSLILESASTNQTSMYLCASSSTGAQADTQYFGPGTRLTVL.

This chain uses TRBV18 with TRBJ2-7; D might be TRBD2 (6 bases). V shed 4 bases and J shed 7 bases, with 17 bases lying between them. Germline-derived CDR1 and CDR2 are KGHSH and LQKENI. CDR3 length equals 14 residues. CDR3 loop: CASSLPGGVREQYF. DNA of the CDR3: TGTGCCAGCTCACTCCCCGGCGGGGTGCGGGAGCAGTACTTC.

The V call is TRBV25-1, the J call TRBJ1-5; unclear D gene. CDR1 and CDR2 from the germline V gene are MGHDK and SYGVNS. The ends were cut back, 4 bases at V and 9 bases at J, with 16 bases in the middle. The CDR3 covers 14 residues. The CDR3 DNA reads as TGTGCCAGCAGTGGTAACCTAACCCCGTGGCCCCAGCATTTT. Translation: CASSGNLTPWPQHF.

The chain carries TRBV15 and TRBJ1-2; D is perhaps TRBD1 (5 bases). With 5 bases removed from V and 4 bases from J, the gap between germline ends came to 14 bases. The germline V gene encodes CDR1 LNHNV and CDR2 YYDKDF (reference sequence). This CDR3 region has 14 residues. DNA for the CDR3: TGTGCCACCAGCGGGGGACGGCTGGGCTATGGCTACACCTTC. Translation: CATSGGRLGYGYTF. Full variable domain (outside the CDR3, taken from reference TRBV15 and TRBJ1-2): DAMVIQNPRYQVTQFGKPVTLSCSQTLNHNVMYWYQQKSSQAPKLLFHYYDKDFNNEADTPDNFQSRRPNTSFCFLDIRSPGLGDTAMYLCATSGGRLGYGYTFGSGTRLTVV.

This clonotype was detected ten times or more. The chain joins TRBV12-3 or TRBV12-4 to TRBJ1-1; TRBD1 aligns across 7 bases. The CDR3 contains 14 residues. V was pared by 6 bases and J by 4 bases, with 8 bases of the junction left unmatched. The CDR3 DNA reads TGTGCCAGCAGCCACGGACAGGCGACCACTGAAGCTTTCTTT. As protein: CASSHGQATTEAFF.

Many counts were recorded for this clonotype. This sequence joins TRBV7-6 and TRBJ1-1; D unresolved. CDR3 length: 15 residues. Trimming took 5 bases from V and 1 from J, leaving 14 bases between them. Germline values: CDR1 SGHVS, CDR2 FNYEAQ. CDR3 amino acids: CASSPRTVGNTEAFF. CDR3 DNA sequence: TGTGCCAGCAGCCCAAGGACCGTTGGGAACACTGAAGCTTTCTTT.

This clonotype appeared a few times. The chain has TRBV12-3 or TRBV12-4 and TRBJ1-2; tentative D call: TRBD1 (6 bases). This CDR3 comprises 14 residues. V was pared by 5 bases and J by 4 bases, with 14 bases between. The CDR3 DNA reads as TGTGCCAGCAGTCCGCGAGGACAGACCTATGGCTACACCTTC. This encodes CASSPRGQTYGYTF.

This clonotype was counted only a few times. This chain links TRBV7-2 with TRBJ2-7; 9 bases are a match to TRBD2. Germline trimming cut 0 bases from V and 0 bases from J; bases unmatched to any gene: 6. The CDR3 consists of 17 residues. The germline V gene has CDR1 SGHTA and CDR2 FQGNSA. CDR3 in amino acids: CASSLASIAGVSYEQYF. The CDR3 nucleotides read TGTGCCAGCAGCTTAGCGAGTATAGCGGGAGTCTCCTACGAGCAGTACTTC.

This sequence joins TRBV10-3 and TRBJ2-7, with 8 bases identical to TRBD2. The CDR3 totals 14 residues. Germline CDR1 is ENHRY and CDR2 is SYGVKD. Trimming removed 6 bases from V and 7 bases from J; junction bases left unmatched: 11. This CDR3 is CAIRESGSLREQYF. The CDR3 DNA sequence: TGTGCCATCAGAGAAAGCGGGAGCCTCCGGGAGCAGTACTTC.

CDR3 residues: CASSPDPSYEQYF. The CDR3 nucleotides read TGCGCCAGCAGCCCGGATCCTTCCTACGAGCAGTACTTC. The V gene is TRBV5-1, the J gene TRBJ2-7; no clear D. CDR1 SGHRS and CDR2 YFSETQ come from the germline V gene. The V end lost 4 bases, the J end lost 1 base, and 9 bases lay between the germline ends. The CDR3 covers 13 residues.

Details on this clonotype: In this CDR3 the conserved last residue, phenylalanine or tryptophan, is missing, so a read error is likely. Here the CDR3 reads CSATRQGRETQYL. The CDR3 DNA is TGCAGTGCTACCCGACAGGGGCGGGAGACCCAGTACTTA. This chain uses TRBV20-1 with TRBJ2-5, with 8 bases fitting TRBD1. There are 13 residues in the CDR3. The germline gives CDR1 DFQATT, CDR2 SNEGSKA (reference sequence). The junction had 6 bases not matched to a gene; V was cut back by 4 bases and J by 5 bases.

This clonotype has ten or more counts. The chain employs TRBV10-3 and TRBJ1-5, with D possibly being TRBD1 (6 bases). Between the trimmed V and J ends, which lost 0 bases and 2 bases, there was a span of 14 bases. CDR1 ENHRY and CDR2 SYGVKD come from the germline V gene. CDR3 size: 17 residues. The CDR3 sequence is CAISESSPGGGNQPQHF. The CDR3 DNA reads as TGTGCCATCAGTGAGTCGAGCCCCGGGGGCGGCAATCAGCCCCAGCATTTT.

On this clonotype: A clone one base away is much larger, so this may be a read error. The CDR3 carries no conserved terminal phenylalanine or tryptophan, so it likely arises from a read error. The genes are TRBV7-2 and TRBJ1-2; maybe TRBD1 (5 bases). The length of the CDR3 is 15 residues. Germline V lookup: CDR1 SGHTA, CDR2 FQGNSA. V dropped 4 bases and J dropped 0 bases, with 12 bases sitting between them. The CDR3 bases are TGTGCCAGCAGCTCTAATCCGGGGGCTAACTATGGCTACACCTTA. Its protein is CASSSNPGANYGYTL.

At least ten counts were recorded for this clonotype. J is TRBJ2-7 and V is TRBV27, with unresolved D. In germline, CDR1 is MNHEY, CDR2 SMNVEV (reference sequence). The CDR3 has 15 amino acids. The V end lost 0 bases, the J end lost 0 bases, and 9 bases lay between the germline ends. The CDR3 loop reads CASSLSIASSYEQYF. The CDR3 nucleotides read TGTGCCAGCAGTTTATCGATAGCTTCCTCCTACGAGCAGTACTTC.